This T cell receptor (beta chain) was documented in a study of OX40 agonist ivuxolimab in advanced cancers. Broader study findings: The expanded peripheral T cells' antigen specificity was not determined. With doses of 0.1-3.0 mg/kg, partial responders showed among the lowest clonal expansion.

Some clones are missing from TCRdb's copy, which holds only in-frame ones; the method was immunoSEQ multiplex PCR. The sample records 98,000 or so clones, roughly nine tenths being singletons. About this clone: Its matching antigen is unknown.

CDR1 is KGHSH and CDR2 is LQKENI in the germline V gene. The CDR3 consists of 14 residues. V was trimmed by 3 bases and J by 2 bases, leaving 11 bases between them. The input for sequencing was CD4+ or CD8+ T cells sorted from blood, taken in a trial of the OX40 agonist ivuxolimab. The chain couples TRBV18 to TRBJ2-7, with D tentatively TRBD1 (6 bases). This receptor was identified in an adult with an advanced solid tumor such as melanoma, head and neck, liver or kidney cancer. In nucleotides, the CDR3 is TGTGCCAGCTCACCCCGGGACAACACCTACGAGCAGTACTTC. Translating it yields CASSPRDNTYEQYF.